This T cell receptor (beta chain) was identified during a study of T cells in Graves' hyperthyroidism and ophthalmopathy. Researchers took RNA transcripts and amplified the TCR beta CDR3 regions from them. First-round RT-PCR of the TCR CDR3 relied on the HTBI primer set. TCRdb redid the calling of the multiplex PCR reads with MiXCR, one entry per CDR3 protein. This table holds some 500,000 distinct CDR3 sequences, around 14% found once. This CDR3 is 13 amino acids long. Germline CDR1 reads LNHDA; CDR2 reads SQIVND (reference sequence). J lost 8 bases, V lost 5 bases, and 8 bases had no gene match. This clonotype appeared many times. No ophthalmopathy progression within 18 months constituted stable Graves' hyperthyroidism.

This clonotype originated in a woman between 18 and 29 years old with Graves' hyperthyroidism. The chain carries TRBV19 and TRBJ1-2; 7 bases are shared with TRBD1. Sequenced sample: blood. The DNA of the CDR3 is TGTGCCAGTAGTGCGACAGGGATGGGCGGCTACACCTTC. Translating gives CASSATGMGGYTF.